This T cell receptor beta chain appears in the sequencing data of a study of T cell changes during pregnancy in multiple sclerosis. Germline V gene lookup returns CDR1 SGHNT and CDR2 YYREEE (reference sequence). The CDR3 contains 14 residues. The V end lost 6 bases, the J end lost 5 bases, and 17 bases lay between the germline ends. Measured with immunoSEQ multiplex PCR; TCRdb has only the in-frame clones, and not every one. The table includes about 57,000 clones, about 91% detected once. This clonotype was obtained from a female donor with multiple sclerosis, enrolled in a pregnancy study. Sequences were derived from CD4+ T cells from peripheral blood mononuclear cells, sampled in the second trimester of pregnancy. The chain is built from TRBV5-4 and TRBJ1-2; possibly TRBD1 for D (5 bases). CDR3 sequence: CASTVPGQLYGYTF. Here the CDR3 DNA reads TGTGCCAGCACCGTCCCAGGGCAGTTATATGGCTACACCTTC.